The 13 T cell receptor beta chains in this list originate from one sample, sequenced in a study of blood T cell repertoires in COVID-19. Produced via immunoSEQ multiplex PCR; TCRdb's table is partial and in-frame only. The sample holds 40,000 or so clones, around 90% seen once. Source material: peripheral blood. Receptors were obtained from a woman aged 30 to 39 in a cohort sampled during active COVID-19.

This clone came up a few times. This chain joins TRBV7-6 and TRBJ2-3; 8 nucleotides align to TRBD2. The trim removed 6 bases at V and 2 bases at J, leaving 16 bases unmatched. The CDR3 has 18 amino acids. From germline, CDR1 is SGHVS and CDR2 FNYEAQ. The CDR3 sequence: CASSLGTGGPGITDTQYF. The CDR3 coding sequence is TGTGCCAGCAGTCTTGGCACGGGAGGGCCGGGGATCACAGATACGCAGTATTTT.

The V call is TRBV13, the J call TRBJ1-4; D perhaps matches TRBD1 (6 bases). CDR1 and CDR2 from the germline V gene are PRHDT and FYEKMQ (reference sequence). V was trimmed by 5 bases and J by 4 bases, leaving 14 bases between them. The CDR3 extends over 15 amino acids. The chain's CDR3 is CASSPGGRLNEKLFF. In nucleotides, the CDR3 is TGTGCCAGCAGCCCCGGGGGGCGACTTAATGAAAAACTGTTTTTT.

The V and J genes are TRBV20-1 and TRBJ1-6, with D hard to call. The germline V gene encodes CDR1 DFQATT and CDR2 SNEGSKA (reference sequence). Between the trimmed V and J ends, which lost 3 bases and 8 bases, there was a span of 11 bases. The CDR3 extends over 13 amino acids. This chain's CDR3 is CSASGMGDSPLHF. In DNA, the CDR3 is TGCAGTGCTAGTGGCATGGGCGATTCACCCCTCCACTTT.

This sequence joins TRBV30 and TRBJ2-7; D unclear. This CDR3 spans 12 amino acids. Germline V gene sequence: CDR1 GTSNPN, CDR2 SVGIG (reference sequence). The V end was cut by 4 bases, the J end by 4 bases, with 11 bases between. CDR3 region: CAWTKVEYEQYF. In nucleotides, the CDR3 is TGTGCCTGGACCAAGGTGGAGTACGAGCAGTACTTC.

The gene calls are TRBV24-1 and TRBJ2-7; D gene ambiguous. CDR1 and CDR2 (germline): KGHDR, SFDVKD. CDR3 length: 13 residues. The V and J ends lost 3 bases and 6 bases respectively, with 11 bases between them. CDR3 coding DNA: TGTGCCACCAGTGATCATCTAACGGGCGAGCAGTACTTC. Translation: CATSDHLTGEQYF.

The CDR3 reads CATSDAGTGIEQYF. The CDR3 DNA sequence: TGTGCCACCAGTGATGCCGGGACAGGGATCGAGCAGTACTTC. The rearrangement links TRBV24-1 to TRBJ2-7; 9 positions match TRBD1. Germline V gene data show CDR1 as KGHDR and CDR2 as SFDVKD. The CDR3 length is 14 residues. V shed 3 bases, J shed 6 bases, and the junction held 5 bases outside the gene matches.

This clone was detected only a few times. This sequence joins TRBV27 and TRBJ2-7; TRBD2 might be the D (6 bases). Trimming took 5 bases from V and 1 from J, leaving 9 bases between them. There are 13 residues in the CDR3. CDR1 MNHEY and CDR2 SMNVEV come from the germline V gene (reference sequence). Written as DNA, the CDR3 is TGTGCCAGCAGTCTACGGGAGTCCTACGAGCAGTACTTC. Residues: CASSLRESYEQYF.

The rearrangement links TRBV18 to TRBJ2-7; 9 bases line up with TRBD1. J was trimmed by 0 bases and V by 3 bases; bases with no gene match: 6. Germline V gene data show CDR1 as KGHSH and CDR2 as LQKENI. This CDR3 is 16 amino acids long. The CDR3 spells CASSPQGTGSSYEQYF. Written as DNA, the CDR3 is TGTGCCAGCTCACCCCAAGGGACAGGGAGCTCCTACGAGCAGTACTTC.

The chain couples TRBV7-3 to TRBJ2-1; D perhaps matches TRBD1 (5 bases). CDR3 length: 15 residues. Germline CDR1 SGHTA, CDR2 FQGTGA. V lost 5 bases and J lost 4, with 15 bases in between. Here the CDR3 reads CASSTRQSSYNEQFF. As DNA, the CDR3 is TGTGCCAGCAGCACTCGACAGTCTTCATACAATGAGCAGTTCTTC.

This chain links TRBV4-3 with TRBJ2-7, with 13 bases that match TRBD2. V was pared by 3 bases and J by 5 bases, with 7 bases of the junction left unmatched. Per germline, CDR1 LGHNA and CDR2 YSLEER. The CDR3 runs to 16 residues. CDR3 loop: CASSQIGTSGRDEQYF. The CDR3 bases are TGCGCCAGCAGCCAGATCGGAACTAGCGGGAGGGACGAGCAGTACTTC.

V is TRBV27 and J is TRBJ2-7, with 9 bases aligning to TRBD1. The germline CDR1 and CDR2 sequences are MNHEY and SMNVEV (reference sequence). V lost 3 bases, J lost 4 bases, and 13 bases stayed unmatched. CDR3 length equals 17 residues. The CDR3 protein is CASSFRPPGQGDYEQYF. The DNA for the CDR3 is TGTGCCAGCAGTTTCCGGCCCCCGGGACAGGGAGATTACGAGCAGTACTTC.

The chain carries TRBV3-1 (or the pseudogene TRBV3-2) and TRBJ2-3, with TRBD2 matching 12 bases. The V gene's germline CDR1 is LGHDT and CDR2 YNNKEL (reference sequence). After removal of 5 bases from V and 4 bases from J, the junction contained 4 bases not matched to a gene. The CDR3 totals 15 residues. In DNA, the CDR3 is TGTGCCAGCAGCGCTAGCGGGAGGGCCCCAGATACGCAGTATTTT. Translation: CASSASGRAPDTQYF.

The chain has TRBV3-1 (or the pseudogene TRBV3-2) and TRBJ2-2; 11 nucleotides align to TRBD2. The trim removed 4 bases at V and 3 bases at J, leaving 4 bases unmatched. The CDR3 covers 16 residues. Germline CDR1 and CDR2: LGHDT and YNNKEL (reference sequence). The CDR3 DNA sequence: TGTGCCAGCAGCCCCTCACTAGCGGGGGACACCGGGGAGCTGTTTTTT. Encoded protein: CASSPSLAGDTGELFF.